This is a list of T cell receptor beta chains from one sample in a study of tumor-infiltrating lymphocytes in primary liver carcinoma. TCRdb passed the multiplex PCR reads through MiXCR, listing each CDR3 protein once. The repertoire holds fewer than 30,000 distinct CDR3 sequences, 60% to 85% seen once, with 40% to 50% in the top ten. The sequenced sample consisted of liver tumor tissue from sampling region 3. The origin of the receptors is a man aged 35 to 55 with primary liver carcinoma and hepatitis B virus infection. CDR3s include the opening cysteine and the closing phenylalanine or tryptophan. Fields, in order: J gene, V gene, clone size, D gene, CDR3 DNA, CDR3 protein. D genes are given only for firm matches. For some rows the clone size is stated as once, few or many, or as a class when expanded; others skip it.

TRBJ2-2,TRBV9,-,-,TGTGCCAGCAGCGAAGCGGCTGACACGGGGGAGCTGCTTTTT,CASSEAADTGELLF
TRBJ2-2,TRBV5-4,-,-,TGTGCCGGCAGGACTGCCGGCACCCGGGAGCTGTTTTTT,CAGRTAGTRELFF
TRBJ2-3,TRBV5-1,-,TRBD2,TGTGCCAGCAGCGTGGGACTAGCGTATAGCGCAGATACGCAGTATTTT,CASSVGLAYSADTQYF
TRBJ1-4,TRBV11-2,-,-,TGTGCCTGCAGCGTAGACGGGTTCGCTAATGAAAAACTGTCTTTT,CACSVDGFANEKLSF
TRBJ2-3,TRBV4-2,once,TRBD2,TGTGCCAGCAGCCAAGTGGCGCTTCTAGCGGTAGCGACAAATAGGCAGTATTTT,CASSQVALLAVATNRQYF
TRBJ2-1,TRBV5-1,-,TRBD1,TGCGCCAGCAGTCCCGGACAGGGATTGAGTGAGCAGTTCTTC,CASSPGQGLSEQFF
TRBJ1-5,TRBV6-1,-,-,TGTGCCAGCGTTGAAATCTCCTATAGCAATCAGGCCCCGCATTTT,CASVEISYSNQAPHF
TRBJ2-7,TRBV12-3/TRBV12-4,-,-,TGTGCCAGCTGTTTAGTGGTCGGGGGTGGCGAGAAGTACTTC,CASCLVVGGGEKYF
TRBJ2-5,TRBV11-2,-,-,TGTGCCAGCAGCCAAACTCATGGTAGGGGGAAAGAGACCAAGTACTTC,CASSQTHGRGKETKYF
TRBJ1-6,TRBV12-3/TRBV12-4,-,-,TGTACCAGCAGTTTAGCGCCCGGCTCACCACTCCTCTTT,CTSSLAPGSPLLF
TRBJ2-6,TRBV10-3,-,-,TGTGCTTTAGATTCTGGGGCCAACATCCTGACTTTC,CALDSGANILTF
TRBJ2-7,TRBV5-4,-,TRBD1,TGTGCCAGCAGCCTGGACAGGGGGACCCTCTACAAGCAGTACTTC,CASSLDRGTLYKQYF
TRBJ2-7,TRBV11-1,-,TRBD2,TGTGCCAGCAGCTTAGGGGGACCAGCGGGACTTCTCCAATACTTC,CASSLGGPAGLLQYF
TRBJ2-5,TRBV5-6,-,-,TGTGCCAACAACTTTGACCAGCAAGAGACCCAGTACTTC,CANNFDQQETQYF
TRBJ2-1,TRBV6-1,-,-,TGTGACAGCACTGGATCCCTCAACTATAATGAGCAGTTCTTC,CDSTGSLNYNEQFF
TRBJ2-7,TRBV5-4,-,-,TGTGCCAGCAGCAAAGACGGGGCCCCCGGTGACTACGAGCAATACTTC,CASSKDGAPGDYEQYF
TRBJ2-2,TRBV7-8,few,TRBD2,TGTGCCAGCAGCTTCCGGACTAGCGGGGTGAACACAGGGGAGCTGTTTTTT,CASSFRTSGVNTGELFF
TRBJ1-6,TRBV4-1,-,TRBD1,TGTGCCAGCAGCCACCACATACAGGGGGCGGATTCACCTCTCCACTTT,CASSHHIQGADSPLHF
TRBJ1-4,TRBV11-2,-,-,TGTACCAGCAGCTTAGACGGGTTCGCTAACGAAAAACTGTCTTTT,CTSSLDGFANEKLSF
TRBJ2-3,TRBV10-3,-,TRBD2,TGTGTCATCAGGCACACTAGCGGGACTAGCACAGATACGCGGTATTTT,CVIRHTSGTSTDTRYF